This T cell receptor beta chain was recovered during a study of blood T cell repertoires in COVID-19. As for the study in general: Collection of acute and convalescent COVID-19 samples took place in the United States, Italy and Spain.

Between the trimmed V and J ends, which lost 3 bases and 5 bases, there was a span of 9 bases. CDR1 and CDR2 (germline): SGHRS, YFSETQ. The CDR3 is 13 residues long. Measured with immunoSEQ multiplex PCR; TCRdb has only the in-frame clones, and not every one. This table has roughly 66,000 clones, approximately 79% appearing once. This receptor was obtained from a man aged 55 to 69 with acute or convalescent COVID-19. This chain joins TRBV5-1 and TRBJ1-5, with D possibly TRBD1 on 6 matching bases. Sequencing was done on a sample of peripheral blood. CDR3 coding DNA: TGCGCCAGCAGCTCGTGGACAGATCAGCCCCAGCATTTT. Its protein is CASSSWTDQPQHF.